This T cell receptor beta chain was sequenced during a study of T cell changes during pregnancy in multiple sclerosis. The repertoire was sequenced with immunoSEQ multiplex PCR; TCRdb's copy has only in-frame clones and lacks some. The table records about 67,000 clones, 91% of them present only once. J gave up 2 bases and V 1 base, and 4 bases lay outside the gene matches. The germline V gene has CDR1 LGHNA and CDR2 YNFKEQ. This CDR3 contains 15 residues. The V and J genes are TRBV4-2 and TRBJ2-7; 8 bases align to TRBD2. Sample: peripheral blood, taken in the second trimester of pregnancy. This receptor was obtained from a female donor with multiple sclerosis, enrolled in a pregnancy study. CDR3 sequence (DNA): TGTGCCAGCAGCCAAGCGCGGGGGGAGACCTACGAGCAGTACTTC. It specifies CASSQARGETYEQYF.